The present entry profiles one TCR beta chain with its context. Its antigen is not identified. With 60 Vbeta and 13 Jbeta primers, the PCR was carried out. Profiled with immunoSEQ multiplex PCR; TCRdb holds only in-frame clones, not every one. The sample lists roughly 120,000 clones; 80% were seen once. V gave up 1 base and J gave up 4 bases; unmatched junction bases: 4. Per germline, CDR1 SGHKS and CDR2 YYEKEE (reference sequence). CDR3 length equals 16 residues. The sample belongs to a study of cytomegalovirus exposure and HLA in healthy donors. Across the whole study: Around 180 million T cells yielded 117 million unique TCR beta sequences in earlier analysis.

General study findings and limits: Several V segments, TRBV6-2 and TRBV6-3 among them, could not be told apart and were dropped. Highest at DRB1 and lowest at HLA-C, TCR association rates differed among HLA loci in a later analysis. A later analysis found that most CMV-associated TCR beta chains appeared HLA-restricted.

Sequences were obtained from PBMCs. This rearrangement joins TRBV5-5 to TRBJ2-6; TRBD1 matches 8 bases. The receptor comes from a man in his forties or fifties in good health and CMV-seronegative. The CDR3 reads CASSLTGGAGANVLTF. The DNA for the CDR3 is TGTGCCAGCAGCTTGACAGGGGGAGCAGGGGCCAACGTCCTGACTTTC.